This T cell receptor beta chain was identified in a study of radiotherapy plus CTLA-4 blockade in lung cancer. Across the whole study: Objective responses were documented in around 19% of patients, with disease control in approximately 31%.

With regard to this clone: Its antigen is not known.

General study findings and limits: Researchers report tumor-derived TCR clones expanding in blood after radiotherapy plus ipilimumab. Together with interferon-beta, which increased in serum after radiation, early dynamic changes in blood T cell clones were reportedly the best predictors of response.

The repertoire was sequenced with immunoSEQ multiplex PCR; TCRdb's copy has only in-frame clones and lacks some. The table shows some 110,000 clones, with roughly 86% occurring only once. This sequence was found in a human donor with non-small cell lung cancer that progressed on radiotherapy plus ipilimumab. Some clones in this sample may be carry-over from other donors' samples. Specimen: peripheral blood, collected from a patient treated with radiotherapy plus ipilimumab.

The CDR3 sequence is CASSPTLTDTQYF. In DNA form, the CDR3 reads TGTGCCAGCAGCCCCACTCTCACCGATACGCAGTATTTT. The V and J genes are TRBV7-3 and TRBJ2-3; D is uncertain. The germline V gene has CDR1 SGHTA and CDR2 FQGTGA. The CDR3 spans 13 residues. Between the trimmed V and J ends, which lost 5 bases and 6 bases, there was a span of 12 bases.